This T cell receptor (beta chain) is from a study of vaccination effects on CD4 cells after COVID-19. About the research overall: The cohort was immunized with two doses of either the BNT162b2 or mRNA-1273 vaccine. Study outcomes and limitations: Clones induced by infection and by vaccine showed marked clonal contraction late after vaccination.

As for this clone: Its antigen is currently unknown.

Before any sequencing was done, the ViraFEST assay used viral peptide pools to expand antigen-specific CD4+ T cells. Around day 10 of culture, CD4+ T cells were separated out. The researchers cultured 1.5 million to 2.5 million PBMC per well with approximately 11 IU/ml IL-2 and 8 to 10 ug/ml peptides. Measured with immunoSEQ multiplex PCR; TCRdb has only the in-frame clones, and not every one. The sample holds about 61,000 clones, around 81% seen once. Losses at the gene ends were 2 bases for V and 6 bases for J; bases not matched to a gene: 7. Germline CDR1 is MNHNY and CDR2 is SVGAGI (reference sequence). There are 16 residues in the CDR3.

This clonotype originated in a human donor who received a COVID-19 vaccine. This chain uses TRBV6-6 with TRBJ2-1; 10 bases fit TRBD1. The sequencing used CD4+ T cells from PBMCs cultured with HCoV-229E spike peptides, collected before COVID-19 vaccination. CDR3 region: CASSYPDRGPVNEQFF. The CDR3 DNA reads TGTGCCAGCAGTTACCCCGACAGGGGGCCGGTCAATGAGCAGTTCTTC.